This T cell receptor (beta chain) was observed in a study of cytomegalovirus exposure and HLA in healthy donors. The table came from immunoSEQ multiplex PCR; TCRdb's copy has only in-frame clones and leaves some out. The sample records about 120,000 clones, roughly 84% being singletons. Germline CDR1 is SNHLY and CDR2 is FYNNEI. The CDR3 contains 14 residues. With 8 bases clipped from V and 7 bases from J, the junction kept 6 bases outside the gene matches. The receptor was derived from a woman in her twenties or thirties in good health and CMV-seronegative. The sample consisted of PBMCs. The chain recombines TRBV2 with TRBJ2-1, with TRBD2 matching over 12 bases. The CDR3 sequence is CASVGLAGWNEQFF. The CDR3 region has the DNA TGTGCCAGCGTAGGACTAGCGGGGTGGAATGAGCAGTTCTTC.